These 20 T cell receptor beta chains originate from one sample sequenced in a study of quantifying T cell responses using KT2 cells. The overall study: cDNA was made from DNase-treated RNA using alpha and beta constant primers.

The cDNA 3' end received a ligated oligonucleotide with a UMI. An equimolar mix of RC1.1 and RC1.2 primed the beta chain across TRBC1 and TRBC2. Using its own MiXCR run on the UMI-ligation and nested PCR reads, TCRdb lists one record per CDR3 protein. The table lists 40,000 to 60,000 distinct CDR3 sequences, 11% of them singletons. Sequencing input: PBMCs spiked with cells of the T cell clone KT2. These receptors were collected from a human donor.

This clonotype showed up just a few times. The chain joins TRBV10-3 to TRBJ2-7; D gene unclear. The CDR3 runs 15 residues. Germline values: CDR1 ENHRY, CDR2 SYGVKD. The germline V and J ends were trimmed by 0 bases and 2 bases, with 11 bases remaining between them. The CDR3 DNA follows: TGTGCCATCAGTGAGTCAGAACGCAAGACCTACGAGCAGTACTTC. It encodes CAISESERKTYEQYF.

The gene calls are TRBV10-3 and TRBJ2-5; D gene unclear. This CDR3 spans 15 amino acids. Germline values: CDR1 ENHRY, CDR2 SYGVKD. Trimming removed 3 bases from V and 1 base from J, with 12 bases in between. The CDR3: CAISDGPDRQETQYF. CDR3 nucleotide sequence: TGTGCCATCAGTGATGGGCCGGACCGCCAAGAGACCCAGTACTTC.

This clonotype was observed at least ten times. The V gene is TRBV6-5, the J gene TRBJ1-1; 7 positions agree with TRBD1. The CDR3 runs to 18 residues. From germline, CDR1 is MNHEY and CDR2 SVGAGI. V lost 2 bases, J lost 3 bases, and 15 bases stayed unmatched. The CDR3 loop is CASSYEGHRGQAYTEAFF. As DNA, the CDR3 is TGTGCCAGCAGTTACGAAGGTCATAGAGGACAGGCCTACACTGAAGCTTTCTTT.

The V gene is TRBV12-3 or TRBV12-4, the J gene TRBJ1-5; a possible D gene is TRBD1 (5 bases). Trimming left V 7 bases short and J 7 bases short, with 14 bases between. CDR3 length: 13 residues. Here the CDR3 reads CASTTNRGQPQHF. CDR3 sequence (DNA): TGTGCCAGCACCACAAATCGGGGCCAGCCCCAGCATTTT.

This clonotype was counted ten times or more. CDR3 nucleotides: TGTGCCAGCAGCCAAGATCCCTGGGGGGACTATGGCTACACCTTC. Protein product: CASSQDPWGDYGYTF. The chain combines TRBV3-1 with TRBJ1-2; TRBD1 is a possible D gene (5 bases). Germline-derived CDR1 and CDR2 are LGHDT and YNNKEL (reference sequence). This CDR3 contains 15 residues. V lost 0 bases and J 3 bases, leaving 11 bases between the germline ends.

The V gene is TRBV27, the J gene TRBJ2-6, with a tentative D call TRBD1 (6 bases). The ends were cut back, 9 bases at V and 0 bases at J, with 12 bases in the middle. Germline-derived CDR1 and CDR2 are MNHEY and SMNVEV (reference sequence). The CDR3 covers 15 residues. The CDR3 DNA reads as TGTGCCAGTAGACAGGCTATCTCTGGGGCCAACGTCCTGACTTTC. Its translation is CASRQAISGANVLTF.

This clonotype was observed a single time. The chain joins TRBV27 to TRBJ2-3, with 10 positions matching TRBD1. The length of the CDR3 is 18 residues. J gave up 4 bases and V 3 bases, and 13 bases lay outside the gene matches. Germline V CDR1 and CDR2: MNHEY, SMNVEV (reference sequence). The CDR3 DNA is TGTGCCAGCAGTTTTGTGCCTGGGACAGGGGCTTTGGCAGATACGCAGTATTTT. Translating gives CASSFVPGTGALADTQYF.

This clonotype was recorded a few times. The chain employs TRBV9 and TRBJ1-4; D not resolved. This CDR3 spans 14 amino acids. V was clipped by 0 bases and J by 5 bases, with 8 bases between them. CDR1 SGDLS and CDR2 YYNGEE come from the germline V gene. The CDR3 protein is CASSVETSNEKLFF. The CDR3 DNA follows: TGTGCCAGCAGCGTAGAAACGTCCAATGAAAAACTGTTTTTT.

The V gene is TRBV13, the J gene TRBJ2-7, with D hard to call. Germline CDR1 is PRHDT and CDR2 is FYEKMQ (reference sequence). The germline V and J ends were trimmed by 4 bases and 6 bases, with 7 bases remaining between them. There are 11 residues in the CDR3. The CDR3 region has the DNA TGTGCCAGCAGCTCGAGTTCCGAGCAGTACTTC. This translates into CASSSSSEQYF.

This clonotype was seen a few times. The rearrangement joins TRBV4-1 to TRBJ1-1, with D tentatively TRBD1 (5 bases). V was clipped by 0 bases and J by 3 bases, with 14 bases between them. CDR3 size: 16 residues. Germline CDR1 MGHRA, CDR2 YSYEKL. The DNA of the CDR3 is TGCGCCAGCAGCCAAGATAATGGGGGGGGAGACACTGAAGCTTTCTTT. It encodes CASSQDNGGGDTEAFF.

The gene calls are TRBV6-2 or TRBV6-3 and TRBJ1-2; 7 bases map to TRBD1. CDR1 is MNHEY and CDR2 is SVGEGT in the germline V gene. V was pared by 6 bases and J by 6 bases, with 10 bases of the junction left unmatched. This CDR3 is built from 14 residues. The CDR3: CASSPDRNYDGYTF. The DNA of the CDR3 is TGTGCCAGCAGCCCGGACAGGAATTACGATGGCTACACCTTC.

This clonotype was counted many times. J is TRBJ2-7 and V is TRBV15; no clear D gene. CDR1 and CDR2 from the germline V gene are LNHNV and YYDKDF (reference sequence). With 3 bases removed from V and 8 bases from J, the gap between germline ends came to 11 bases. CDR3 length: 12 amino acids. DNA of the CDR3: TGTGCCACCAGCAGTGAGGTAGGGCAGCAGTACTTC. Its translation: CATSSEVGQQYF.

This clonotype was picked up many times. The V gene is TRBV12-3 or TRBV12-4, the J gene TRBJ1-4, with 7 bases lining up with TRBD1. CDR3 length equals 17 residues. V lost 6 bases, J lost 3 bases, and 13 bases stayed unmatched. For the CDR3, the DNA is TGTGCCAGCAGCCACACCGCTAGACAGGGCCCTAATGAAAAACTGTTTTTT. It is translated as CASSHTARQGPNEKLFF.

The table lists this clonotype with a count of one. The chain links TRBV20-1 to TRBJ2-7; 10 bases fit TRBD1. J was trimmed by 5 bases and V by 5 bases; bases with no gene match: 9. The CDR3 consists of 14 residues. CDR1 is DFQATT, CDR2 SNEGSKA, per germline (reference sequence). The CDR3 DNA reads as TGCAGTGCTTATTACCGGACAGGGGGGGACGAGCAGTACTTC. This codes for CSAYYRTGGDEQYF.

Regarding this clonotype: A read error may produce the germline difference seen at one junction end. The chain recombines TRBV12-3 or TRBV12-4 with TRBJ1-5; unclear D gene. The CDR3 extends over 16 amino acids. The CDR3 spells CASNLYGVGSNQPQHF. The CDR3, as DNA: TGTGCCAGCAATTTATATGGGGTGGGGAGCAATCAGCCCCAGCATTTT.

This clonotype was observed a few times. This chain links TRBV7-2 with TRBJ2-3; 9 bases are shared with TRBD2. Germline V gene data show CDR1 as SGHTA and CDR2 as FQGNSA. The CDR3 spans 14 residues. The junction had 4 bases not matched to a gene; V was cut back by 4 bases and J by 5 bases. In DNA, the CDR3 is TGTGCCAGCAGCTATAGCGGGAGAGTAGATACGCAGTATTTT. This translates into CASSYSGRVDTQYF.

There are a few counts of this clonotype. This chain connects TRBV20-1 to TRBJ2-5; 10 nucleotides align to TRBD2. With V trimmed by 2 bases and J by 5 bases, 5 bases remained unmatched. The CDR3 loop spans 14 amino acids. CDR1 DFQATT and CDR2 SNEGSKA come from the germline V gene (reference sequence). CDR3 in amino acids: CSARKLAGVETQYF. CDR3 nucleotides: TGCAGTGCTAGAAAGCTAGCGGGGGTTGAGACCCAGTACTTC.

This clonotype was seen repeatedly, ten times or more. This rearrangement joins TRBV20-1 to TRBJ2-1; 7 bases fit TRBD2. The CDR3 spans 14 residues. J was trimmed by 4 bases and V by 3 bases; bases with no gene match: 6. CDR1 is DFQATT, CDR2 SNEGSKA, per germline (reference sequence). CDR3 residues: CSARVRGEYNEQFF. For the CDR3, the DNA is TGCAGTGCTAGGGTTCGGGGGGAGTACAATGAGCAGTTCTTC.

This sequence joins TRBV5-1 and TRBJ2-3; 10 positions agree with TRBD2. The CDR3 covers 15 residues. Germline V gives CDR1 SGHRS, CDR2 YFSETQ. V was clipped by 4 bases and J by 1 base; unmatched bases: 3. The CDR3 nucleotides are TGCGCCAGCAGCACAGGGACTAGCGGCACAGATACGCAGTATTTT. This sequence encodes CASSTGTSGTDTQYF. The full variable domain, completed using reference TRBV5-1 and TRBJ2-3, is KAGVTQTPRYLIKTRGQQVTLSCSPISGHRSVSWYQQTPGQGLQFLFEYFSETQRNKGNFPGRFSGRQFSNSRSEMNVSTLELGDSALYLCASSTGTSGTDTQYFGPGTRLTVL.

The table lists this clonotype with a few counts. The chain links TRBV4-2 to TRBJ2-7; the match to TRBD1 covers 9 bases. V was clipped by 4 bases and J by 3 bases; unmatched bases: 25. This CDR3 has 21 amino acids. Germline-derived CDR1 and CDR2 are LGHNA and YNFKEQ. The CDR3 DNA sequence: TGTGCCAGCAGCCTACGCCAGACAGGGGGAGGTGGCGGGAGATGGTTCTACGAGCAGTACTTC. Amino acids: CASSLRQTGGGGGRWFYEQYF.